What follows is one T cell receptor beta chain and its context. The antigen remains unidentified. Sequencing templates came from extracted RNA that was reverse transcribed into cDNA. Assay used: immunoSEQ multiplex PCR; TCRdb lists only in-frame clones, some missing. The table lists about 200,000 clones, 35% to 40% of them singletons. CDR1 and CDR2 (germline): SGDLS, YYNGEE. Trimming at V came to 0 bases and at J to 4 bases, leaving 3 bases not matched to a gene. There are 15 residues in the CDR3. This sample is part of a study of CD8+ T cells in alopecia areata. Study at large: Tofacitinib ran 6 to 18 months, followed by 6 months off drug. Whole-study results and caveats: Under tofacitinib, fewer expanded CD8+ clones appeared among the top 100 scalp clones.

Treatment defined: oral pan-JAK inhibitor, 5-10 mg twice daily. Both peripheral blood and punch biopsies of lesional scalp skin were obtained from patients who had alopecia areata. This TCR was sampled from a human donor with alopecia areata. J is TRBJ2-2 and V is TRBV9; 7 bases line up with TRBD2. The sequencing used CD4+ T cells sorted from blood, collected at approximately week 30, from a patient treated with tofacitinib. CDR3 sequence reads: CASSVAWEGTGELFF. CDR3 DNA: TGTGCCAGCAGCGTAGCCTGGGAGGGCACCGGGGAGCTGTTTTTT.